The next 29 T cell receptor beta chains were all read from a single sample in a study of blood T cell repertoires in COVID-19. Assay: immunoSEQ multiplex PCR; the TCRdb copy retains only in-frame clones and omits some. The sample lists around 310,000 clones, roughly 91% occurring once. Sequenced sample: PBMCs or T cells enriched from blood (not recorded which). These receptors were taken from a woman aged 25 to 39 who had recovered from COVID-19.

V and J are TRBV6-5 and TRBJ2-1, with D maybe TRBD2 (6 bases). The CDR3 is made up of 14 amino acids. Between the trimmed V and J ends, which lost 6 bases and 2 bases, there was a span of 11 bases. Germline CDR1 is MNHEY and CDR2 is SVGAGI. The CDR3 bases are TGTGCCAGCAGCCCGGGAGCCCCCTACAATGAGCAGTTCTTC. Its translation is CASSPGAPYNEQFF.

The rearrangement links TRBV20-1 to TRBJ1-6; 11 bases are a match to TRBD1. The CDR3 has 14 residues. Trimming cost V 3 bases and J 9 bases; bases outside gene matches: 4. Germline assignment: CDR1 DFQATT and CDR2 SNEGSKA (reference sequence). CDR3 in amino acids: CSASFGTGGSPLHF. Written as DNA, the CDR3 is TGCAGTGCTAGTTTCGGGACAGGGGGTTCACCCCTCCACTTT.

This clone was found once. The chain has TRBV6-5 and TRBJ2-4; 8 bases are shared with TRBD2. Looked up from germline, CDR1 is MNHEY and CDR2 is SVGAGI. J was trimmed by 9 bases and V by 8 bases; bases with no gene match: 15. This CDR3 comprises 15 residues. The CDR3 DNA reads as TGTGCCAGCGCCCCAACAACGGGAGGGCCGGGCATTCAGTACTTC. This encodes CASAPTTGGPGIQYF.

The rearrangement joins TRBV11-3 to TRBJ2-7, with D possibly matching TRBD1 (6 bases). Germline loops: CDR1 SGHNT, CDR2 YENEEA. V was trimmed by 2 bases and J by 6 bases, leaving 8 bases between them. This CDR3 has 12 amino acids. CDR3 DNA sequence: TGTGCCAGCAGCTTACAGGGGAGCGAGCAGTACTTC. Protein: CASSLQGSEQYF.

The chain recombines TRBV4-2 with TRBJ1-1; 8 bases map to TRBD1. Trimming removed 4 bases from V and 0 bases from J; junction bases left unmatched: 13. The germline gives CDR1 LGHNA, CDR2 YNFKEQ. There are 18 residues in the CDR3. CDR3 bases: TGTGCCAGCAGCCCTAGTAAAGGGCAGGGGGCGATGAACACTGAAGCTTTCTTT. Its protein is CASSPSKGQGAMNTEAFF.

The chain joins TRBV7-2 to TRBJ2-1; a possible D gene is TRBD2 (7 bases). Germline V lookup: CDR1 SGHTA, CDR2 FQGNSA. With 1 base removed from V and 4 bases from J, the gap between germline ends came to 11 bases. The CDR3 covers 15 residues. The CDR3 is CASSLVGGPYNEQFF. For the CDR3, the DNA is TGTGCCAGCAGCTTAGTCGGGGGGCCTTACAATGAGCAGTTCTTC.

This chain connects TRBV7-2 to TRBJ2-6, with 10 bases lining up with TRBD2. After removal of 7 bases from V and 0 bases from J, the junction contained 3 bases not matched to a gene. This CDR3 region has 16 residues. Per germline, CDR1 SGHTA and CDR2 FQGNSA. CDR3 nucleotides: TGTGCCAGCACCAGGACTAGCGGCTCTGGGGCCAACGTCCTGACTTTC. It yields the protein CASTRTSGSGANVLTF.

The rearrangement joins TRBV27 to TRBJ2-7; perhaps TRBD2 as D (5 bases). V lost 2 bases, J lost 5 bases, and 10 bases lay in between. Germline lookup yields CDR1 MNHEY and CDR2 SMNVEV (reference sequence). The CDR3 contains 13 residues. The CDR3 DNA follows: TGTGCCAGCAGTTTACTTACCGGGGACGAGCAGTACTTC. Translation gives CASSLLTGDEQYF.

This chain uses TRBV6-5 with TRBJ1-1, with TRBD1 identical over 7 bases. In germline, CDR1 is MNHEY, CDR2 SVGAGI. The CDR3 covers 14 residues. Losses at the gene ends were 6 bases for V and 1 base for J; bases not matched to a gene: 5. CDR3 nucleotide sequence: TGTGCCAGCAGCCTTGACAGGGAGAACACTGAAGCTTTCTTT. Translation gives CASSLDRENTEAFF.

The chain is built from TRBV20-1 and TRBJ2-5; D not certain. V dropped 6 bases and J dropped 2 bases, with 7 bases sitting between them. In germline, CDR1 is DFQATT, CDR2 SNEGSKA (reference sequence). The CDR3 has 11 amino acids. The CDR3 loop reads CSANSQETQYF. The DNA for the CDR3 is TGCAGTGCGAACAGTCAAGAGACCCAGTACTTC.

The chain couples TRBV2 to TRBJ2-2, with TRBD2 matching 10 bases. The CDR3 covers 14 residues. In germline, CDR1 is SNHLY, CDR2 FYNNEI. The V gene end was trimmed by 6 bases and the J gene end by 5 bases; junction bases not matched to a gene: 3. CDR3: CASRRTSGTGELFF. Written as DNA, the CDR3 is TGTGCCAGCAGGCGGACTAGCGGTACCGGGGAGCTGTTTTTT.

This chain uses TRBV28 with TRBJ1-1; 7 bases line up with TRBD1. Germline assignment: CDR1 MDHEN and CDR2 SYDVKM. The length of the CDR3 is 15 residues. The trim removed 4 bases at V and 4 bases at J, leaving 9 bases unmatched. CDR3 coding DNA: TGTGCCAGCAGTTCCGGGACAGCCCTAGTCACTGAAGCTTTCTTT. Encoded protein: CASSSGTALVTEAFF.

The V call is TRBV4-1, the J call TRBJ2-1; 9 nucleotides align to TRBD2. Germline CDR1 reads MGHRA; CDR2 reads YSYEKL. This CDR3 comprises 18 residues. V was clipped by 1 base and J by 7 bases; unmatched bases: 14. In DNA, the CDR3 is TGCGCCAGCAGCCAAGGTGGCCTCGCGGGAGGGCCTGGTAATGAGCAGTTCTTC. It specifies CASSQGGLAGGPGNEQFF.

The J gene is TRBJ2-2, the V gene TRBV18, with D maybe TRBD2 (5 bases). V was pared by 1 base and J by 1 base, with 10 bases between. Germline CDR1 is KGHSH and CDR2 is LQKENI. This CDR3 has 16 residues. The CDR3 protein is CASSPLGGQNTGELFF. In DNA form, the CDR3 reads TGTGCCAGCTCACCACTCGGAGGCCAGAACACCGGGGAGCTGTTTTTT.

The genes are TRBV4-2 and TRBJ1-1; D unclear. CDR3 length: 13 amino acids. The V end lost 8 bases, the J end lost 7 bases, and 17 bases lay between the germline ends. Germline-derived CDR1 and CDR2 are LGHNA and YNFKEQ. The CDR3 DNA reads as TGTGCCAGCTCTGTAAACGGGAACGGTGAAGCTTTCTTT. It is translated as CASSVNGNGEAFF.

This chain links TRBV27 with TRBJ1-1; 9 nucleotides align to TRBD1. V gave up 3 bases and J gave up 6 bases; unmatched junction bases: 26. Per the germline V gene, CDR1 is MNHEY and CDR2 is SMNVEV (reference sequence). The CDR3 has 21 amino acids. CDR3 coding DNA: TGTGCCAGCAGTTTCGCACGTTGGGAAACAGGGGGCGCAATTAGTAAGTCTGAAGCTTTCTTT. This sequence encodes CASSFARWETGGAISKSEAFF.

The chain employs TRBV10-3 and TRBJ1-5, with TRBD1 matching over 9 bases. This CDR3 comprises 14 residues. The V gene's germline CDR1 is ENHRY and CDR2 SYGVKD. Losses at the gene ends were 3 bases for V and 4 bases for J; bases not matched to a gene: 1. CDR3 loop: CAISEGTGNQPQHF. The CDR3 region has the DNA TGTGCCATCAGTGAAGGGACAGGGAATCAGCCCCAGCATTTT.

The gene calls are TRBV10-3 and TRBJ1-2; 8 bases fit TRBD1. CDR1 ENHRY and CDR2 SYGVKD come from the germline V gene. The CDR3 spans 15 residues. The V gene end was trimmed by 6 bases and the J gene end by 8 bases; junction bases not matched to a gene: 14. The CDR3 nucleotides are TGTGCCATCAGCACCGGGACAGGACAAAGGGGGGGCTACACCTTC. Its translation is CAISTGTGQRGGYTF.

DNA of the CDR3: TGTGCCAGCAATCGGCTAGCGGGAGGGCCCTACGAGCAGTACTTC. Amino acid sequence: CASNRLAGGPYEQYF. This sequence joins TRBV2 and TRBJ2-7; TRBD2 matches at 12 bases. Unmatched junction bases numbered 6, after V lost 7 bases and J lost 2 bases. CDR1 is SNHLY and CDR2 is FYNNEI in the germline V gene. The CDR3 runs to 15 residues.

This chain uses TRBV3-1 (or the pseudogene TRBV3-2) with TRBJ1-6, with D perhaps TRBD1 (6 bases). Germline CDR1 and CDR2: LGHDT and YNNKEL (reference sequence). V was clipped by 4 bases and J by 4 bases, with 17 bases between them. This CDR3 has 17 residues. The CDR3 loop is CASSPLPPRGYNSPLHF. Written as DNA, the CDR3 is TGTGCCAGCAGCCCTTTACCCCCCAGGGGATATAATTCACCCCTCCACTTT.

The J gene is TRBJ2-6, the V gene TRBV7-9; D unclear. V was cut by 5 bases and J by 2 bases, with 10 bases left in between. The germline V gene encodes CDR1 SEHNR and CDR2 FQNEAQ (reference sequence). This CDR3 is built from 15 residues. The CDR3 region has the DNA TGTGCCAGCAGCACCCGGTTCGCTGGGGCCAACGTCCTGACTTTC. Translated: CASSTRFAGANVLTF.

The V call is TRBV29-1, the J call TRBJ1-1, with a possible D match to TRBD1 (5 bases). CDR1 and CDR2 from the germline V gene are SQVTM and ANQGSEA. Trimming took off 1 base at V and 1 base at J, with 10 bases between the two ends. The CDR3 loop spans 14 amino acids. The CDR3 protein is CSVEGQGKNTEAFF. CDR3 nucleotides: TGCAGCGTTGAAGGTCAGGGAAAGAACACTGAAGCTTTCTTT. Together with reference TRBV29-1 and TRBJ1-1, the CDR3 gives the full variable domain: SAVISQKPSRDICQRGTSLTIQCQVDSQVTMMFWYRQQPGQSLTLIATANQGSEATYESGFVIDKFPISRPNLTFSTLTVSNMSPEDSSIYLCSVEGQGKNTEAFFGQGTRLTVV.

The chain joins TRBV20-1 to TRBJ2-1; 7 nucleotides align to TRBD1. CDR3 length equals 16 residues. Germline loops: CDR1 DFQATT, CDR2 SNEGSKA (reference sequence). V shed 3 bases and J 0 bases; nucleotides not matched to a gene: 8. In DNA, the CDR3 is TGCAGTGCTAGTAGGGACAGTTCGAGCTCCTACAATGAGCAGTTCTTC. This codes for CSASRDSSSSYNEQFF.

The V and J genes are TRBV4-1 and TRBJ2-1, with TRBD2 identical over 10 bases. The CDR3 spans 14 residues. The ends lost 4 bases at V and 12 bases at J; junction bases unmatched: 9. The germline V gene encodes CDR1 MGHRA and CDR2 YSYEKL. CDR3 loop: CASSPLAGPLWQFF. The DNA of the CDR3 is TGCGCCAGCAGCCCACTAGCGGGGCCGCTCTGGCAGTTCTTC.

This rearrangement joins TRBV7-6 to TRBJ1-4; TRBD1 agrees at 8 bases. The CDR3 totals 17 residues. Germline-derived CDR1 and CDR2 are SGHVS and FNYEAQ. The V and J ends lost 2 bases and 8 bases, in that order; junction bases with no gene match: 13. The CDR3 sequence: CASSLWPWTGREEKLFF. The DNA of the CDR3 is TGTGCCAGCAGCTTATGGCCCTGGACAGGGAGGGAGGAAAAACTGTTTTTT.

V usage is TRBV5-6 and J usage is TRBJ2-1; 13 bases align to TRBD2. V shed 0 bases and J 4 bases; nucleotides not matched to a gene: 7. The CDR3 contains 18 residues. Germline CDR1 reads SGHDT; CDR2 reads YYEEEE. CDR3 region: CASSLAGGLAGPYNEQFF. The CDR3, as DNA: TGTGCCAGCAGCTTGGCGGGGGGACTAGCGGGACCTTACAATGAGCAGTTCTTC.

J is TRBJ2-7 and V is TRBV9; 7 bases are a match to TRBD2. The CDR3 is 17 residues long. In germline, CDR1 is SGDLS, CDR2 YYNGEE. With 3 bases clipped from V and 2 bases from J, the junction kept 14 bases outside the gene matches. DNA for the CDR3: TGTGCCAGCAGCGCGACCCCCGTAGCGGGTCGAACCTACGAGCAGTACTTC. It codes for CASSATPVAGRTYEQYF.

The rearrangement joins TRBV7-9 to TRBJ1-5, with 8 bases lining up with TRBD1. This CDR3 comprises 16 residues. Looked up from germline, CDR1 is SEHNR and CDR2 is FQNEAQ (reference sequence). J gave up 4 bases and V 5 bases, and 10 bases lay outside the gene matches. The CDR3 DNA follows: TGTGCCAGCAGCAGGGGACAGGACACTAGAAATCAGCCCCAGCATTTT. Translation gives CASSRGQDTRNQPQHF. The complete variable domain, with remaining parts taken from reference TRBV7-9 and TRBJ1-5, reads DTGVSQNPRHKITKRGQNVTFRCDPISEHNRLYWYRQTLGQGPEFLTYFQNEAQLEKSRLLSDRFSAERPKGSFSTLEIQRTEQGDSAMYLCASSRGQDTRNQPQHFGDGTRLSIL.

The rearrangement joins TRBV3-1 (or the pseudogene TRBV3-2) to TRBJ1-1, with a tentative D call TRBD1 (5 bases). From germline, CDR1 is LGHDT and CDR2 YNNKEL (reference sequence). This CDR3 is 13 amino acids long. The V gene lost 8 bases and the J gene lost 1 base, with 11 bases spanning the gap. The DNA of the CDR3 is TGTGCCAGCGGACAATTGGGGAACACTGAAGCTTTCTTT. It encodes CASGQLGNTEAFF.